This TCR beta chain was sequenced in a study of T cell responses to AZD1222 COVID-19 vaccine. Study conclusions and caveats: The study found vaccine-associated CD4 TCRs spanning spike, dominant at 160-218 and 743-854. At baseline, just a handful of AZD1222 recipients tested seropositive.

The protocol was immunoSEQ multiplex PCR, while the TCRdb copy is restricted to in-frame clones and leaves out a portion. This sample has approximately 130,000 clones, with roughly 86% found just once. Turning to this clone: The target antigen is unknown.

V was clipped by 2 bases and J by 9 bases; unmatched bases: 6. Per the germline V gene, CDR1 is SGHTA and CDR2 is FQGNSA. The CDR3 totals 14 residues. The source material was peripheral blood, sampled 28 days after the second AZD1222 dose. V gene TRBV7-2 combines with J gene TRBJ2-1; 8 nucleotides match TRBD2. This sequence was found in an adult who received the AZD1222 COVID-19 vaccine. The CDR3 nucleotides are TGTGCCAGCAGCTTAAGTCGGGAGGGGGGTGAGCAGTTCTTC. This sequence encodes CASSLSREGGEQFF. The full variable domain, in which reference TRBV7-2 and TRBJ2-1 provide the parts outside the CDR3, is GAGVSQSPSNKVTEKGKDVELRCDPISGHTALYWYRQSLGQGLEFLIYFQGNSAPDKSGLPSDRFSAERTGGSVSTLTIQRTQQEDSAVYLCASSLSREGGEQFFGPGTRLTVL.